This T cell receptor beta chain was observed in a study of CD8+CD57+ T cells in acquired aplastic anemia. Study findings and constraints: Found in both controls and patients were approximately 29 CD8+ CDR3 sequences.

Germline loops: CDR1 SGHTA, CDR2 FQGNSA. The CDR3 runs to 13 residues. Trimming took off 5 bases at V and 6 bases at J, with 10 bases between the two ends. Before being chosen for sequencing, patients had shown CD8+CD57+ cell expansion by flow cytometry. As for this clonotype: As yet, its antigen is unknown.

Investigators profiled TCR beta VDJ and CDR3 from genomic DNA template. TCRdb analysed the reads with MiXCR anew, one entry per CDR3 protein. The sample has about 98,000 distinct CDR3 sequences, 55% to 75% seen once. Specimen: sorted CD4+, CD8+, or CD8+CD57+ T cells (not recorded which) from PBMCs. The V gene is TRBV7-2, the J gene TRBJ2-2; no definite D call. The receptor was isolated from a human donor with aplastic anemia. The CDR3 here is CASSAKGAGELFF. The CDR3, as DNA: TGTGCCAGCAGCGCCAAGGGCGCCGGGGAGCTGTTTTTT.